The 32 T cell receptor beta chains in this list originate from one sample, sequenced in a study of cytomegalovirus exposure and HLA in healthy donors. TCRdb's table, derived via immunoSEQ multiplex PCR, lists solely in-frame clones and lacks some. The sample carries fewer than 60,000 clones, 90% to 95% recorded once. Material: PBMCs. The receptors shown here come from a woman younger than 30 in good health and CMV-seropositive.

The V call is TRBV19, the J call TRBJ2-2; 7 nucleotides match TRBD1. The CDR3 has 14 residues. Germline lookup yields CDR1 LNHDA and CDR2 SQIVND (reference sequence). Unmatched junction bases numbered 7, after V lost 6 bases and J lost 6 bases. DNA for the CDR3: TGTGCCAGTAGAACAGGGGCTAGAGCCGGGGAGCTGTTTTTT. This sequence encodes CASRTGARAGELFF.

This chain joins TRBV6-5 and TRBJ1-2, with TRBD1 as a possible D gene (5 bases). The CDR3 length is 15 residues. Looked up from germline, CDR1 is MNHEY and CDR2 is SVGAGI. V lost 2 bases to trimming and J lost 1 base, with 11 bases between them. CDR3: CASSYGATLNYGYTF. Written as DNA, the CDR3 is TGTGCCAGCAGTTACGGGGCCACCCTTAACTATGGCTACACCTTC.

The V and J genes are TRBV9 and TRBJ2-1; 10 bases line up with TRBD2. Trimming took 0 bases from V and 6 from J; bases not matched to a gene: 3. Germline V gene data show CDR1 as SGDLS and CDR2 as YYNGEE. The CDR3 length is 15 residues. The CDR3 loop is CASSVGAGGPNEQFF. The CDR3 bases are TGTGCCAGCAGCGTAGGAGCGGGAGGGCCCAATGAGCAGTTCTTC.

The chain uses TRBV7-2 and TRBJ2-7, with 9 bases aligning to TRBD1. The CDR3 spans 14 residues. J was trimmed by 4 bases and V by 4 bases; bases with no gene match: 5. Germline assignment: CDR1 SGHTA and CDR2 FQGNSA. The CDR3 region has the DNA TGTGCCAGCAGCTCCCAGACAGGGGGTTACGAGCAGTACTTC. It translates to CASSSQTGGYEQYF.

The chain uses TRBV19 and TRBJ2-5; possibly TRBD2 for D (7 bases). The V gene's germline CDR1 is LNHDA and CDR2 SQIVND (reference sequence). The CDR3 runs to 15 residues. The germline V and J ends were trimmed by 5 bases and 4 bases, with 17 bases remaining between them. CDR3 sequence (DNA): TGTGCCAGTAGTCCGTTACCCGGGGGGCGAGAGACCCAGTACTTC. The encoded protein is CASSPLPGGRETQYF. Together with reference TRBV19 and TRBJ2-5, the CDR3 gives the full variable domain: DGGITQSPKYLFRKEGQNVTLSCEQNLNHDAMYWYRQDPGQGLRLIYYSQIVNDFQKGDIAEGYSVSREKKESFPLTVTSAQKNPTAFYLCASSPLPGGRETQYFGPGTRLLVL.

The CDR3 DNA reads TGTGCCAGTAGTTGGACAGTCGGAGGAAAACTGTTTTTT. The encoded protein is CASSWTVGGKLFF. V is TRBV19 and J is TRBJ1-4; D may be TRBD1 (6 bases). In germline, CDR1 is LNHDA, CDR2 SQIVND (reference sequence). Trimming cost V 5 bases and J 10 bases, with 14 bases left between them. This CDR3 comprises 13 residues.

The chain couples TRBV5-3 to TRBJ2-7; a weak D match, TRBD2 (6 bases). TRBV5-3 qualifies as an ORF whose function is uncertain. Trimming took off 0 bases at V and 4 bases at J, with 14 bases between the two ends. The CDR3 has 15 amino acids. The CDR3: CARSLGQRRVYEQYF. CDR3 DNA: TGTGCCAGAAGCTTGGGCCAGCGGAGGGTTTACGAGCAGTACTTC.

V gene TRBV19 combines with J gene TRBJ2-1, with a possible D match to TRBD1 (7 bases). Germline-derived CDR1 and CDR2 are LNHDA and SQIVND (reference sequence). Trimming cost V 7 bases and J 4 bases, with 20 bases left between them. CDR3 size: 16 residues. CDR3 region: CASNPGGTATYNEQFF. The CDR3, as DNA: TGTGCCAGTAACCCGGGCGGGACAGCTACATACAATGAGCAGTTCTTC.

The chain uses TRBV12-5 and TRBJ2-2; 9 bases are a match to TRBD1. CDR3 size: 18 residues. J gave up 4 bases and V 0 bases, and 9 bases lay outside the gene matches. Germline values: CDR1 LGHNT, CDR2 FRNRAP. The CDR3 DNA reads as TGTGCTAGTGGTTTGGTCGGGAGCGGACAGGGGTCCACCGGGGAGCTGTTTTTT. Encoded protein: CASGLVGSGQGSTGELFF.

The genes are TRBV28 and TRBJ2-3; 8 positions match TRBD2. Germline CDR1 is MDHEN and CDR2 is SYDVKM. The CDR3 contains 16 residues. V dropped 7 bases and J dropped 2; count of bases not matched to a gene: 11. CDR3 loop: CASKTGTRHFTDTQYF. The CDR3 bases are TGTGCCAGCAAAACCGGGACTAGACACTTCACAGATACGCAGTATTTT.

This sequence joins TRBV5-1 and TRBJ2-1; 8 positions match TRBD2. The V segment lost 0 bases and the J segment 4 bases; nucleotides outside the gene matches: 3. Germline CDR1 and CDR2: SGHRS and YFSETQ. The CDR3 consists of 15 residues. The CDR3 is CASSLVPSGYNEQFF. CDR3 nucleotides: TGCGCCAGCAGCTTGGTTCCTAGCGGGTACAATGAGCAGTTCTTC.

CDR3 coding DNA: TGTGCCAGCTCACCACGTCTGAGCGGAACTGAATACAATGAGCAGTTCTTC. Its translation: CASSPRLSGTEYNEQFF. This chain connects TRBV18 to TRBJ2-1, with D tentatively TRBD2 (5 bases). The germline V gene encodes CDR1 KGHSH and CDR2 LQKENI. Trimming cost V 1 base and J 4 bases, with 17 bases left between them. The length of the CDR3 is 17 residues.

This clone was seen once. The chain recombines TRBV28 with TRBJ1-3, with D unresolved. The CDR3 runs to 13 residues. Trimming stripped 5 bases from V and 0 bases from J, with 5 bases between. Per the germline V gene, CDR1 is MDHEN and CDR2 is SYDVKM. The CDR3 sequence is CASSSSSGNTIYF. The CDR3 nucleotides are TGTGCCAGCAGTAGTAGCTCTGGAAACACCATATATTTT.

The DNA for the CDR3 is TGTGCCTGGAGTACAGGGGAGTATCAGCAGTTCTTC. Encoded protein: CAWSTGEYQQFF. This chain connects TRBV30 to TRBJ2-1; 7 positions agree with TRBD1. CDR1 and CDR2 from the germline V gene are GTSNPN and SVGIG (reference sequence). V was pared by 2 bases and J by 11 bases, with 6 bases of the junction left unmatched. The CDR3 loop spans 12 amino acids.

The chain recombines TRBV29-1 with TRBJ2-7, with 8 positions matching TRBD2. The CDR3 totals 16 residues. Germline CDR1 SQVTM, CDR2 ANQGSEA. The V gene end was trimmed by 5 bases and the J gene end by 0 bases; junction bases not matched to a gene: 12. Here the CDR3 reads CSVSGGRPDPSYEQYF. The DNA of the CDR3 is TGCAGCGTTTCGGGGGGGCGGCCGGACCCCTCCTACGAGCAGTACTTC.

The chain combines TRBV28 with TRBJ2-7; 10 positions match TRBD2. In germline, CDR1 is MDHEN, CDR2 SYDVKM. The CDR3 consists of 13 residues. J was trimmed by 3 bases and V by 10 bases; bases with no gene match: 6. CDR3 coding DNA: TGTGCCACTACGGGACTAGCGAGCTACGAGCAGTACTTC. Translating it yields CATTGLASYEQYF.

The chain couples TRBV19 to TRBJ2-5; 8 nucleotides match TRBD2. This CDR3 has 16 residues. V lost 5 bases to trimming and J lost 4 bases; unmatched junction nucleotides: 12. CDR1 is LNHDA and CDR2 is SQIVND in the germline V gene (reference sequence). CDR3 bases: TGTGCCAGTAGTCTGGTGATCGGGAGGGCCTTAGAGACCCAGTACTTC. It codes for CASSLVIGRALETQYF.

This clone was observed once. The chain uses TRBV11-2 and TRBJ2-7; 7 positions match TRBD1. Losses at the gene ends were 4 bases for V and 5 bases for J; bases not matched to a gene: 11. This CDR3 region has 15 residues. Germline lookup yields CDR1 SGHAT and CDR2 FQNNGV. The CDR3: CASSSSLTGNHEQYF. The CDR3 DNA follows: TGTGCCAGCAGCTCTTCCCTGACAGGGAACCACGAGCAGTACTTC.

Only a few counts were recorded for this clone. The chain couples TRBV4-3 to TRBJ1-6, with D hard to call. Trimming took 0 bases from V and 7 from J, leaving 13 bases between them. This CDR3 has 16 amino acids. CDR1 is LGHNA and CDR2 is YSLEER in the germline V gene. The CDR3 spells CASSQDPGKGNSPLHF. Here the CDR3 DNA reads TGCGCCAGCAGCCAAGATCCGGGGAAGGGCAATTCACCCCTCCACTTT.

The J gene is TRBJ2-1, the V gene TRBV7-9; 7 bases match TRBD2. This CDR3 has 15 residues. V lost 7 bases and J lost 5; bases outside the gene matches: 11. The germline V gene has CDR1 SEHNR and CDR2 FQNEAQ (reference sequence). CDR3 residues: CASNRLGDYNNEQFF. The CDR3, as DNA: TGTGCCAGCAACCGATTAGGGGACTACAACAATGAGCAGTTCTTC.

This rearrangement joins TRBV5-1 to TRBJ2-1, with 8 positions matching TRBD2. The CDR3 is 14 amino acids. Trimming removed 7 bases from V and 1 base from J; junction bases left unmatched: 4. Germline assignment: CDR1 SGHRS and CDR2 YFSETQ. The CDR3 nucleotides read TGCGCCAGCCAAGCGGGAGTATCCTACAATGAGCAGTTCTTC. Translation gives CASQAGVSYNEQFF.

The gene calls are TRBV6-4 and TRBJ2-1; 11 bases align to TRBD2. Germline CDR1 MRHNA, CDR2 SNTAGT. CDR3 length: 15 amino acids. The ends lost 5 bases at V and 6 bases at J; junction bases unmatched: 6. This chain's CDR3 is CASSRTSGSVNEQFF. CDR3 bases: TGTGCCAGCAGTCGCACTAGCGGGAGTGTCAATGAGCAGTTCTTC.

This CDR3 is CASSLVREAKTQYF. For the CDR3, the DNA is TGTGCCAGCAGCTTAGTCCGGGAGGCGAAGACCCAGTACTTC. V usage is TRBV11-2 and J usage is TRBJ2-5, with 7 bases that match TRBD2. The germline gives CDR1 SGHAT, CDR2 FQNNGV. CDR3 length: 14 amino acids. The trim removed 1 base at V and 6 bases at J, leaving 5 bases unmatched.

The chain carries TRBV11-3 and TRBJ1-2, with 9 bases identical to TRBD1. V lost 1 base, J lost 3 bases, and 6 bases stayed unmatched. Germline-derived CDR1 and CDR2 are SGHNT and YENEEA. This CDR3 has 16 amino acids. CDR3 DNA sequence: TGTGCCAGCAGCTTAGGCGGGACAGGGCCAGACTATGGCTACACCTTC. Residues: CASSLGGTGPDYGYTF. Looking up the rest from reference TRBV11-3 and TRBJ1-2 gives the full variable domain: EAGVVQSPRYKIIEKKQPVAFWCNPISGHNTLYWYLQNLGQGPELLIRYENEEAVDDSQLPKDRFSAERLKGVDSTLKIQPAELGDSAVYLCASSLGGTGPDYGYTFGSGTRLTVV.

This clone was found once. The CDR3 sequence is CASSPAGGGRETQYF. The CDR3 DNA is TGTGCCAGCAGCCCAGCCGGCGGTGGGAGGGAGACCCAGTACTTC. V is TRBV9 and J is TRBJ2-5; D might be TRBD2 (6 bases). The CDR3 has 15 residues. Between the trimmed V and J ends, which lost 4 bases and 5 bases, there was a span of 18 bases. Germline CDR1 reads SGDLS; CDR2 reads YYNGEE.

V usage is TRBV2 and J usage is TRBJ2-7, with a tentative D call TRBD2 (5 bases). Germline V gene data show CDR1 as SNHLY and CDR2 as FYNNEI. Deletions cut 1 base from V and 7 bases from J, with 14 bases between. This CDR3 region has 14 residues. CDR3 coding DNA: TGTGCCAGCAGTGAAGGTCAGGACTCCTGGGAGCAGTACTTC. Amino acid sequence: CASSEGQDSWEQYF.

The rearrangement uses TRBV25-1 and TRBJ2-1, with TRBD1 matching over 8 bases. Trimming removed 5 bases from V and 4 bases from J; junction bases left unmatched: 7. Germline CDR1 MGHDK, CDR2 SYGVNS. The CDR3 sequence is 15 residues long. CDR3 sequence reads: CASSPSDRVYNEQFF. As DNA, the CDR3 is TGTGCCAGCAGTCCTTCGGACAGGGTATACAATGAGCAGTTCTTC. The complete variable domain, with remaining parts taken from reference TRBV25-1 and TRBJ2-1, reads EADIYQTPRYLVIGTGKKITLECSQTMGHDKMYWYQQDPGMELHLIHYSYGVNSTEKGDLSSESTVSRIRTEHFPLTLESARPSHTSQYLCASSPSDRVYNEQFFGPGTRLTVL.

The chain couples TRBV7-9 to TRBJ1-1; weak D call: TRBD1 (5 bases). V was cut by 1 base and J by 6 bases, with 9 bases left in between. The V gene's germline CDR1 is SEHNR and CDR2 FQNEAQ (reference sequence). This CDR3 has 13 amino acids. As DNA, the CDR3 is TGTGCCAGCAGCTTAGGGGGGGGAGCTGAAGCTTTCTTT. This sequence encodes CASSLGGGAEAFF.

V gene TRBV4-1 combines with J gene TRBJ2-1; TRBD2 might be the D (6 bases). CDR3 length: 16 amino acids. Looked up from germline, CDR1 is MGHRA and CDR2 is YSYEKL. Deletions cut 4 bases from V and 3 bases from J, with 16 bases between. The CDR3 nucleotides read TGCGCCAGCAGCCGTCCAACGGGACTCGTCTACAATGAGCAGTTCTTC. This encodes CASSRPTGLVYNEQFF.

This chain uses TRBV4-2 with TRBJ1-4; maybe TRBD1 (6 bases). CDR3 length: 17 residues. The germline V gene has CDR1 LGHNA and CDR2 YNFKEQ. Trimming took 1 base from V and 5 from J, leaving 17 bases between them. The CDR3 protein is CASSQGQGDRLNEKLFF. CDR3 nucleotides: TGTGCCAGCAGCCAAGGTCAGGGCGACAGGCTAAATGAAAAACTGTTTTTT.

The chain combines TRBV6-1 with TRBJ1-5; D might be TRBD1 (5 bases). Germline V gene data show CDR1 as MNHNS and CDR2 as SASEGT. The V end lost 3 bases, the J end lost 4 bases, and 7 bases lay between the germline ends. The CDR3 loop spans 13 amino acids. The CDR3 sequence: CASSETENQPQHF. In nucleotides, the CDR3 is TGTGCCAGCAGTGAGACAGAGAATCAGCCCCAGCATTTT.

The DNA of the CDR3 is TGTGCCAGCAGTGAAGCATCCCCTGCCGGGACAGCCTCCTACGAGCAGTACTTC. Amino acids: CASSEASPAGTASYEQYF. The J gene is TRBJ2-7, the V gene TRBV6-1, with 7 bases identical to TRBD1. The CDR3 runs 18 residues. CDR1 is MNHNS and CDR2 is SASEGT in the germline V gene. After removal of 0 bases from V and 0 bases from J, the junction contained 11 bases not matched to a gene.